Each of the 12 T cell receptor beta chains below was sequenced from the same sample in a study of response to subunit inactivated influenza vaccine. TCRdb re-called the RT-PCR reads with MiXCR, one entry per CDR3 protein. The sample includes about 240,000 distinct CDR3 sequences, 9% to 15% seen only once; the top ten take under 10%. Specimen: non-naive T cells sorted from PBMCs, collected 14 days before vaccination. The receptors were sampled from a man aged 50-59 years who received an inactivated influenza vaccine.

This sequence joins TRBV3-1 and TRBJ2-5; maybe TRBD2 (6 bases). The germline V gene encodes CDR1 LGHDT and CDR2 YNNKEL (reference sequence). The CDR3 has 15 residues. Trimming cost V 1 base and J 4 bases, with 13 bases left between them. This CDR3 reads CASSQVFGGTETQYF. The CDR3 DNA follows: TGTGCCAGCAGCCAAGTGTTTGGGGGGACAGAGACCCAGTACTTC.

Turning to this clonotype: Sequence at one end of the junction differs from germline and may be a read error. The DNA for the CDR3 is TGTGCCACCGGGAAAAGACAGACGTGGGGCTACATCTTC. Encoded protein: CATGKRQTWGYIF. This sequence joins TRBV28 and TRBJ1-2, with D perhaps matching TRBD1 (5 bases). CDR1 is MDHEN and CDR2 is SYDVKM in the germline V gene. This CDR3 has 13 amino acids.

This clonotype was counted ten times or more. The chain links TRBV6-1 to TRBJ1-4, with D possibly TRBD1 on 6 matching bases. The germline CDR1 and CDR2 sequences are MNHNS and SASEGT. Trimming shortened V by 5 bases and J by 5 bases, and 15 bases separated the two germline ends. CDR3 length: 15 residues. CDR3 region: CASSLGGVTNEKLFF. For the CDR3, the DNA is TGTGCCAGCAGTCTAGGGGGGGTTACCAATGAAAAACTGTTTTTT.

This chain links TRBV7-9 with TRBJ2-7; a possible D gene is TRBD1 (6 bases). CDR3 length equals 14 residues. V lost 6 bases to trimming and J lost 5 bases, with 17 bases between them. Germline loops: CDR1 SEHNR, CDR2 FQNEAQ (reference sequence). The CDR3 here is CASRSRTERDEQYF. In DNA, the CDR3 is TGTGCCAGCAGATCTCGGACAGAAAGGGACGAGCAGTACTTC.

This clonotype was seen a few times. The chain carries TRBV20-1 and TRBJ1-6, with 9 bases fitting TRBD1. Germline assignment: CDR1 DFQATT and CDR2 SNEGSKA (reference sequence). Trimming at V came to 6 bases and at J to 5 bases, leaving 5 bases not matched to a gene. CDR3 length: 14 residues. CDR3 sequence: CSARGDRDNSPLHF. CDR3 sequence (DNA): TGCAGTGCGAGGGGGGACAGGGATAATTCACCCCTCCACTTT.

This clonotype was seen more than once but under ten times. V gene TRBV28 combines with J gene TRBJ1-5; no definite D call. V was cut by 2 bases and J by 1 base, with 6 bases left in between. Germline V gene sequence: CDR1 MDHEN, CDR2 SYDVKM. The CDR3 sequence is 14 residues long. This CDR3 is CASSLMGSNQPQHF. The CDR3 region has the DNA TGTGCCAGCAGTTTAATGGGCAGCAATCAGCCCCAGCATTTT. The whole variable domain, filled in from reference TRBV28 and TRBJ1-5, reads DVKVTQSSRYLVKRTGEKVFLECVQDMDHENMFWYRQDPGLGLRLIYFSYDVKMKEKGDIPEGYSVSREKKERFSLILESASTNQTSMYLCASSLMGSNQPQHFGDGTRLSIL.

The chain recombines TRBV7-9 with TRBJ2-3; possible D gene TRBD1, 6 bases. Between the trimmed V and J ends, which lost 1 base and 2 bases, there was a span of 13 bases. The CDR3 spans 16 residues. Germline V gives CDR1 SEHNR, CDR2 FQNEAQ (reference sequence). CDR3: CASSLGAGAITDTQYF. DNA of the CDR3: TGTGCCAGCAGCTTAGGGGCAGGGGCCATCACAGATACGCAGTATTTT.

This clonotype appeared a few times. The V and J genes are TRBV12-3 or TRBV12-4 and TRBJ2-5, with 7 bases matching TRBD2. V lost 5 bases and J lost 5; bases outside the gene matches: 5. The CDR3 runs to 13 residues. The CDR3 sequence: CASSPGGRETQYF. CDR3 DNA: TGTGCCAGCAGTCCGGGGGGTCGGGAGACCCAGTACTTC.

The sample holds a few counts of this clonotype. The rearrangement uses TRBV5-5 and TRBJ2-3; 7 nucleotides line up with TRBD1. Germline V lookup: CDR1 SGHKS, CDR2 YYEKEE (reference sequence). The CDR3 totals 14 residues. With 4 bases clipped from V and 6 bases from J, the junction kept 8 bases outside the gene matches. The CDR3 DNA reads TGTGCCAGCAGCCTTGGACAGGCGGAGGATACGCAGTATTTT. It yields the protein CASSLGQAEDTQYF.

The J gene is TRBJ2-3, the V gene TRBV9; no clear D. The CDR3 is 13 amino acids. Germline V gene data show CDR1 as SGDLS and CDR2 as YYNGEE. V lost 4 bases, J lost 4 bases, and 10 bases lay in between. CDR3 in amino acids: CASSPSSADTQYF. The CDR3 DNA sequence: TGTGCCAGCAGCCCCTCGTCGGCAGATACGCAGTATTTT.

This clonotype was picked up a small number of times. The J gene is TRBJ2-1, the V gene TRBV4-3, with a possible D match to TRBD2 (7 bases). Trimming took 4 bases from V and 5 from J, leaving 21 bases between them. The CDR3 has 17 residues. Germline V gene lookup returns CDR1 LGHNA and CDR2 YSLEER. The CDR3 sequence is CASSPLVGGPINNEQFF. In DNA form, the CDR3 reads TGCGCCAGCAGCCCCCTTGTGGGGGGGCCAATCAACAATGAGCAGTTCTTC.

In regard to this clonotype: One end of the junction varies from germline; a read error may be responsible. The V and J genes are TRBV5-5 and TRBJ2-2; 10 positions match TRBD2. In germline, CDR1 is SGHKS, CDR2 YYEKEE (reference sequence). The CDR3 has 16 amino acids. The CDR3 loop reads CASTLAPSGSSGELFF. In DNA, the CDR3 is TGTGCCAGCACCTTGGCCCCTAGCGGGAGCTCCGGGGAGCTGTTTTTT. Based on the CDR3 plus reference TRBV5-5 and TRBJ2-2, the full variable domain is DAGVTQSPTHLIKTRGQQVTLRCSPISGHKSVSWYQQVLGQGPQFIFQYYEKEERGRGNFPDRFSARQFPNYSSELNVNALLLGDSALYLCASTLAPSGSSGELFFGEGSRLTVL.